Detailed here is one T cell receptor (beta chain). This sample was included in a study of regulatory T cells in long-lasting Graves disease. Germline CDR1 DFQATT, CDR2 SNEGSKA (reference sequence). Trimming took 2 bases from V and 1 from J, leaving 16 bases between them. CDR3 length equals 16 residues. CDR3 regions were amplified by Arm-PCR using iRepertoire HTBI primers to build TCR beta libraries. Each CDR3 protein gets one entry after TCRdb re-called the multiplex PCR reads with MiXCR. The data contain a few hundred thousand distinct CDR3 sequences, 10% to 15% of them seen just once; the ten biggest clones take up under 20%. Regarding time point: newly diagnosed GD, antithyroid drugs for less than 3 months. PBMC-extracted RNA yielded the TCR library. This sample also appeared in a second study, on T cells in Graves' hyperthyroidism and ophthalmopathy. That source notes: Researchers found most expanded thyroid clonotypes above 0.001 in blood as well.

This receptor was obtained from a woman in her late teens or twenties with Graves disease. The starting material was peripheral blood mononuclear cells (PBMCs), obtained at new diagnosis, from a patient treated with antithyroid drugs. J is TRBJ2-3 and V is TRBV20-1, with D perhaps TRBD2 (6 bases). CDR3 nucleotides: TGCAGTGCTAGACCCACTTGGGGCGGGGGCACAGATACGCAGTATTTT. Residues: CSARPTWGGGTDTQYF.